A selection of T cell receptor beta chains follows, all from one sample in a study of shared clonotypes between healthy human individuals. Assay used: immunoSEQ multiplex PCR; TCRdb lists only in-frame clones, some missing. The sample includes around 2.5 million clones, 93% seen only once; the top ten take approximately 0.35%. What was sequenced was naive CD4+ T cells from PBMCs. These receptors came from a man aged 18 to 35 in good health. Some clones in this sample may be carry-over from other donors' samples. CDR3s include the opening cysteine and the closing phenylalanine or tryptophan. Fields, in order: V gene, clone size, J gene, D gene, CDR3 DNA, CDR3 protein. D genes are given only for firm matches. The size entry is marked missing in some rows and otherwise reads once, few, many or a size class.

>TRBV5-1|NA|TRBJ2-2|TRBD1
TGCGCCAGCTGCTTAGGACAGGGTGTGACCGTGGAGCTGTTTTTT
CASCLGQGVTVELFF
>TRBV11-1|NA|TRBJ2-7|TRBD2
TGTGCCAGCAGCCAGTCGGCCGGGACTAGCGGGAGTAGAAGCAACGAGCAGTACTTC
CASSQSAGTSGSRSNEQYF
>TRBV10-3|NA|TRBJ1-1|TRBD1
TGTGCCACCACCGGGACAGCGGGGACTGAAGCTTTCTTT
CATTGTAGTEAFF
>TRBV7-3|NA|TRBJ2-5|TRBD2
TGTGCCAGCAGCTCTAGCGGGACCGGAGAGACCCAGTACTTC
CASSSSGTGETQYF
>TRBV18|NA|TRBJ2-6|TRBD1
TGTGCCAGCTCACCGCGACAGGGGGTCTCTGGGGCCAACGTCCTGACTTTC
CASSPRQGVSGANVLTF
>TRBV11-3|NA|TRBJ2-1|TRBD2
TGTGCCAGCAGCTCCCGGGGGGTGAGCTCCTACAATGAGCAGTTCTTC
CASSSRGVSSYNEQFF
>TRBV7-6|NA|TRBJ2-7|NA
TGTGCCAGCAGCTTAATCCCCCCCCCTAACTACGAGCAGTACTTC
CASSLIPPPNYEQYF
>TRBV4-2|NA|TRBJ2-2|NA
TGTGCCAGCAGCCAAGAAGGCAGGGTGAGCACCGGGGAGCTGTTTTTT
CASSQEGRVSTGELFF
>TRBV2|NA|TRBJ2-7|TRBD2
TGTGCCAGCAGTAGGGCCCGGGGGGTGCACTTC
CASSRARGVHF
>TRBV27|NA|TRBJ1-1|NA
TGTGCCAGTGCGGAGCACATGAACACTGAAGCTTTCTTT
CASAEHMNTEAFF
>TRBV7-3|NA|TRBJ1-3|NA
TGTGCCAGCAGCTTAACATCCGGGGCTGGAAACACCATATATTTT
CASSLTSGAGNTIYF
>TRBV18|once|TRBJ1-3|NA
TGTGCCAGCTCACCACCATCCAGGCCCTCTGGAAACACCATATATTTT
CASSPPSRPSGNTIYF
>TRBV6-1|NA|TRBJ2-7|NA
TGTGCCAGCAGTGAAGGGTATCTCGACGAGCAGTACTTC
CASSEGYLDEQYF
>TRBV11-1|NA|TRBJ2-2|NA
TGTGCCAGCAGCCGGATCAGAAACACCGGGGAGCTGTTTTTT
CASSRIRNTGELFF
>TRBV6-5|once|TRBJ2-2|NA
TGTGCCAGCAGTCCACCCCCTCAGGGGACCGGGGAGCTGTTTTTT
CASSPPPQGTGELFF
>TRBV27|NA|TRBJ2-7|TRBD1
TGTGCCAGCAGTTTATCGACAGGGTTCTACGAGCAGTACTTC
CASSLSTGFYEQYF
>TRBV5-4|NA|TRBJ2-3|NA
TGTGCCAGCAGTACCGCAGTGGGAGCCACAGATACGCAGTATTTT
CASSTAVGATDTQYF
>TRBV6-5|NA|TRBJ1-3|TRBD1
TGTGCCAGCAGTTACTCATCGACAGGGACGGGAAACACCATATATTTT
CASSYSSTGTGNTIYF
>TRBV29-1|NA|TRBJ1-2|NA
TGCAGCGTTGGAAGGCCCCTTTCCTATGGCTACACCTTC
CSVGRPLSYGYTF
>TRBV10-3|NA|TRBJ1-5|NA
TGTGCCATCAGTGGCTCAGGGGATCAGCCCCAGCATTTT
CAISGSGDQPQHF
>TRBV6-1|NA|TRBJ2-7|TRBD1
TGTGCCACCGGGACAGCCTACGAGCAGTACTTC
CATGTAYEQYF
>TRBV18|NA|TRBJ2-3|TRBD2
TGTGCCAGCTCACCTCAAGCGGGAAACTCCCCGGGGGCAGATACGCAGTATTTT
CASSPQAGNSPGADTQYF
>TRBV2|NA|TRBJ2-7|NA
TGTGCCAGCACGGGGCGGGATCAATACGAGCAGTACTTC
CASTGRDQYEQYF
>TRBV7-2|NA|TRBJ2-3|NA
TGTGCCAGCAGCTTAGCGACTCCTCGGGCGACAGATACGCAGTATTTT
CASSLATPRATDTQYF
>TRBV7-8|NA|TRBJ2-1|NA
TGTGCCAGCAGCTTGTACCAAAGCGTCAGCTCCTACAATGAGCAGTTCTTC
CASSLYQSVSSYNEQFF
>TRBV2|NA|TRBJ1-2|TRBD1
TGTGCCAGCAGTGCGCTCGTCGGGACAGGGGGCGATGGCTACACCTTC
CASSALVGTGGDGYTF
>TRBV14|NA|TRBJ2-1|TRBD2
TGTGCCAGCAGCCACTTGACTAGCGGGAGCTTCGATGAGCAGTTCTTC
CASSHLTSGSFDEQFF
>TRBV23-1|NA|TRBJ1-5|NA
TGCGCCAGCAGTCTATCCAAGACCGGGCGGGTGGGTCAGCCCCAGCATTTT
CASSLSKTGRVGQPQHF
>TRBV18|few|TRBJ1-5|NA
TGTGCCAGCTCGCAAAGCAATCAGCCCCAGCATTTT
CASSQSNQPQHF
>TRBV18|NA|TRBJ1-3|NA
TGTGCCAGCTCACCACCGGACAAAACTGGAAACACCATATATTTT
CASSPPDKTGNTIYF
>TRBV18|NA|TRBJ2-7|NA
TGTGCCAGCTCACCTTCCGGGGGCTTATACGAGCAGTACTTC
CASSPSGGLYEQYF
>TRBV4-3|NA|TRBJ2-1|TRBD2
TGCGTGGTTCCAGCCAGGACTAGCGAAAATGAGCAGTTCTTC
CVVPARTSENEQFF
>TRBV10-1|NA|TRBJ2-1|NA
TGCGCCAGTTCAGATGGGGCAGCCGGGATCAATGAGCAGTTCTTC
CASSDGAAGINEQFF
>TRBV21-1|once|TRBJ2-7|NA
TGTGCCAGCAGCTCGAACTCAGTCGGGCGCCTAATCTCCGGGACTCGGGCCTACGAGCAGTACTTC
CASSSNSVGRLISGTRAYEQYF
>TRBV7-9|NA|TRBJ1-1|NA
TGTGCCAGCAGCTTAGTTGGCAGAGAAGCTTTCTTT
CASSLVGREAFF
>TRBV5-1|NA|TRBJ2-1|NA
TGCGCCAGCAGCCTAGGGGGTAGCGGGTACAATGAGCAGTTCTTC
CASSLGGSGYNEQFF
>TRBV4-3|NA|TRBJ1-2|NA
TGCGCCAGCAGCCCCACCCACGGGGTTGGCTACACCTTC
CASSPTHGVGYTF
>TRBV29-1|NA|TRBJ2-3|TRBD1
TGCAGCGTTGTATCAGGGGGCGGCGGTACGCAGTATTTT
CSVVSGGGGTQYF
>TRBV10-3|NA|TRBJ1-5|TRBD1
TGTGCCACCTCGACAGGGGATTCCGAATCCCAGCCCCAGCATTTT
CATSTGDSESQPQHF
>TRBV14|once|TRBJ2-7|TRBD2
TGTGCCAGCAGCCACGGGACTATACAGTACTTC
CASSHGTIQYF
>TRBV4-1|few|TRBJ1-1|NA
TGCGCCAGCAGCCAAGATTCGCAGGGACGGACTGAAGCTTTCTTT
CASSQDSQGRTEAFF
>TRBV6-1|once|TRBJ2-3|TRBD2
TGTGCCAGCAGTTTCCGGGAGGAGGATACGCAGTATTTT
CASSFREEDTQYF
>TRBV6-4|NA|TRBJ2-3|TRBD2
TGTGCCAGCAGACCGACTAGCCTCACAGATACGCAGTATTTT
CASRPTSLTDTQYF
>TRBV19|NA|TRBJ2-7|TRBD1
TGTGCCAGTAGTAGGGGACAGGGAGCTCCGTATTACTACGAGCAGTACTTC
CASSRGQGAPYYYEQYF
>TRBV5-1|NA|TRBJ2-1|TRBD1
TGCGCCAGCAGCCCCGGGACAGCCTACAGCTCCTACAATGAGCAGTTCTTC
CASSPGTAYSSYNEQFF
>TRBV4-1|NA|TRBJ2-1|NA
TGCGCCAGCAGCCAGACCGGGACTCCTAGTTTAGGCTGGACTTACAATGAGCAGTTCTTC
CASSQTGTPSLGWTYNEQFF